Following are 22 T cell receptor beta chains from one sample sequenced in a study of T cells after yellow fever vaccination. One entry per CDR3 protein, called by TCRdb with MiXCR from the 5' RACE reads. Altogether roughly 120,000 distinct CDR3 sequences are present, under 8% being singletons, with the ten largest covering around 2.3%. This specimen consisted of CD4+ T cells sorted from PBMCs, obtained less than 11 days after the first yellow fever vaccination. These receptors all stem from a man aged 18 to 30 who received the YFV17D yellow fever vaccine.

The chain combines TRBV24-1 with TRBJ2-4; tentatively, D is TRBD1 (6 bases). Trimming took 12 bases from V and 3 from J, leaving 14 bases between them. Germline V CDR1 and CDR2: KGHDR, SFDVKD. The CDR3 loop spans 13 amino acids. CDR3 nucleotide sequence: TGTGCCGGCGCCAGGGGCAGCAAAAACATTCAGTACTTC. Protein product: CAGARGSKNIQYF.

This clonotype was seen repeatedly, ten times or more. CDR3 in DNA: TGTGCCATCAGGGAGCACAGCCCCTCGGGGGGCTACACCTTC. It codes for CAIREHSPSGGYTF. J is TRBJ1-2 and V is TRBV10-3; D is unresolved. V lost 6 bases and J lost 8, with 19 bases in between. This CDR3 has 14 amino acids. The V gene's germline CDR1 is ENHRY and CDR2 SYGVKD.

This clonotype was observed many times. The chain joins TRBV5-1 to TRBJ1-1, with D maybe TRBD1 (5 bases). The CDR3 totals 14 residues. The germline CDR1 and CDR2 sequences are SGHRS and YFSETQ. The V end was cut by 7 bases, the J end by 1 base, with 14 bases between. The CDR3 loop is CASGKTGQNTEAFF. CDR3 bases: TGCGCCAGCGGAAAAACAGGACAGAACACTGAAGCTTTCTTT.

At least ten counts were recorded for this clonotype. The rearrangement links TRBV3-1 to TRBJ1-2, with 12 positions matching TRBD1. In germline, CDR1 is LGHDT, CDR2 YNNKEL (reference sequence). This CDR3 contains 14 residues. V lost 4 bases and J lost 8; bases outside the gene matches: 5. In DNA, the CDR3 is TGTGCCAGCAGCCGCCGGGACAGGGGGCTCGGCTACACCTTC. Encoded protein: CASSRRDRGLGYTF.

In this sample, this clonotype turned up many times. The rearrangement links TRBV20-1 to TRBJ2-2, with 9 bases identical to TRBD1. After removal of 1 base from V and 3 bases from J, the junction contained 9 bases not matched to a gene. In germline, CDR1 is DFQATT, CDR2 SNEGSKA (reference sequence). There are 17 residues in the CDR3. The CDR3 DNA sequence: TGCAGTGCTAGAGGAACACCGGGACAGGGTCACACCGGGGAGCTGTTTTTT. Amino acid sequence: CSARGTPGQGHTGELFF.

In its sample, this clonotype was seen many times. This sequence joins TRBV12-3 or TRBV12-4 and TRBJ1-2; no clear D gene. The CDR3 contains 14 residues. Between the trimmed V and J ends, which lost 8 bases and 0 bases, there was a span of 13 bases. In nucleotides, the CDR3 is TGTGCCAGCCGCCGGGGTGGGACTAACTATGGCTACACCTTC. Encoded protein: CASRRGGTNYGYTF.

In its sample, this clonotype was seen a few times. The chain links TRBV9 to TRBJ2-3, with D hard to call. CDR3 length: 16 amino acids. Germline values: CDR1 SGDLS, CDR2 YYNGEE. V lost 0 bases and J lost 3, with 14 bases in between. CDR3: CASSVVGSSSTDTQYF. The CDR3 region has the DNA TGTGCCAGCAGCGTAGTGGGTAGTTCCTCGACAGATACGCAGTATTTT.

This clonotype was picked up many times. This CDR3 reads CASSKQNANYGYTF. As DNA, the CDR3 is TGTGCCAGCAGTAAACAGAACGCTAACTATGGCTACACCTTC. The chain has TRBV2 and TRBJ1-2; no firm D call. V was trimmed by 5 bases and J by 0 bases, leaving 10 bases between them. Germline V gives CDR1 SNHLY, CDR2 FYNNEI. The CDR3 sequence is 14 residues long.

At least ten counts were recorded for this clonotype. The chain uses TRBV6-2 or TRBV6-3 and TRBJ2-3; D is unclear. This CDR3 is 15 amino acids long. Germline V gene data show CDR1 as MNHEY and CDR2 as SVGEGT. Trimming shortened V by 4 bases and J by 2 bases, and 13 bases separated the two germline ends. CDR3 nucleotide sequence: TGTGCCAGCAGTTCTCCCGTGCCTTACACAGATACGCAGTATTTT. Translation gives CASSSPVPYTDTQYF.

This clonotype showed up many times. The chain carries TRBV7-8 and TRBJ2-1; 7 nucleotides match TRBD2. V lost 5 bases, J lost 9 bases, and 13 bases stayed unmatched. The CDR3 extends over 15 amino acids. The germline CDR1 and CDR2 sequences are SGHVS and FQNEAQ. In nucleotides, the CDR3 is TGTGCCAGCAGCCCCCTGCGGGGAGGGTCGGGTGAGCAGTTCTTC. Protein product: CASSPLRGGSGEQFF.

This clonotype appeared many times. This sequence joins TRBV27 and TRBJ2-3; D may correspond to TRBD1 or TRBD2 (5 bases each). CDR1 and CDR2 from the germline V gene are MNHEY and SMNVEV (reference sequence). This CDR3 has 15 residues. Trimming pared 5 bases from V and 2 bases from J, leaving 14 bases between. CDR3 nucleotide sequence: TGTGCCAGCAGTCCCTGGGACCGCTCCACAGATACGCAGTATTTT. It codes for CASSPWDRSTDTQYF.

In regard to this clonotype: This may come from a read error, since a much larger clone is one base off. This sequence joins TRBV27 and TRBJ2-7; no reliable D call. Germline loops: CDR1 MNHEY, CDR2 SMNVEV (reference sequence). This CDR3 has 15 residues. The CDR3 region is CASSSPIQAAYGQYF. The CDR3 DNA is TGTGCCAGCAGTTCACCGATTCAAGCAGCCTACGGGCAGTACTTC.

In its sample, this clonotype was seen many times. This rearrangement joins TRBV28 to TRBJ1-6, with 10 bases that match TRBD1. Germline lookup yields CDR1 MDHEN and CDR2 SYDVKM. The CDR3 consists of 13 residues. J gave up 11 bases and V 7 bases, and 5 bases lay outside the gene matches. The CDR3 protein is CASTAGQGTPLHF. CDR3 sequence (DNA): TGTGCCAGCACCGCGGGACAGGGGACACCCCTCCACTTT.

This clonotype was observed at least ten times. The rearrangement joins TRBV7-8 to TRBJ1-2; D possibly corresponds to TRBD1 (5 bases). Germline CDR1 and CDR2: SGHVS and FQNEAQ. V lost 1 base and J 8 bases, leaving 8 bases between the germline ends. The CDR3 extends over 12 amino acids. As DNA, the CDR3 is TGTGCCAGCAGCTTAGGGGGGTACGGCTACACCTTC. Translated: CASSLGGYGYTF.

This clonotype was seen many times. V usage is TRBV20-1 and J usage is TRBJ2-3; 8 bases are shared with TRBD1. This CDR3 spans 13 amino acids. Germline CDR1 DFQATT, CDR2 SNEGSKA (reference sequence). V was clipped by 6 bases and J by 5 bases; unmatched bases: 7. The CDR3 protein is CSAGQGWEDTQYF. CDR3 nucleotides: TGCAGTGCAGGACAGGGATGGGAAGATACGCAGTATTTT.

This clonotype occurred many times. The chain's CDR3 is CASSLGRGQGYF. The CDR3 DNA is TGCGCCAGCAGCTTGGGTCGTGGACAGGGATACTTC. The rearrangement joins TRBV5-1 to TRBJ2-5, with 8 bases aligning to TRBD1. Germline V gene data show CDR1 as SGHRS and CDR2 as YFSETQ. The trim removed 0 bases at V and 14 bases at J, leaving 6 bases unmatched. The CDR3 spans 12 residues. The whole variable domain, filled in from reference TRBV5-1 and TRBJ2-5, reads KAGVTQTPRYLIKTRGQQVTLSCSPISGHRSVSWYQQTPGQGLQFLFEYFSETQRNKGNFPGRFSGRQFSNSRSEMNVSTLELGDSALYLCASSLGRGQGYFGPGTRLLVL.

This clonotype was counted many times. The V gene is TRBV2, the J gene TRBJ2-2; TRBD1 matches 9 bases. CDR3 length: 14 amino acids. Trimming cost V 7 bases and J 4 bases; bases outside gene matches: 4. Germline V lookup: CDR1 SNHLY, CDR2 FYNNEI. As DNA, the CDR3 is TGTGCCAGCAAGGGGGGACAGGGCACCGGGGAGCTGTTTTTT. Its translation is CASKGGQGTGELFF.

This clonotype occurred many times. J is TRBJ1-1 and V is TRBV6-5, with D perhaps TRBD1 (5 bases). The CDR3 covers 15 residues. Germline V lookup: CDR1 MNHEY, CDR2 SVGAGI. V lost 1 base and J 5 bases, leaving 14 bases between the germline ends. CDR3 in DNA: TGTGCCAGCAGTTACTTAGCCCCCGGGGGAACTGAAGCTTTCTTT. As protein: CASSYLAPGGTEAFF.

This clonotype was seen ten or more times. The CDR3 nucleotides read TGTGCCAGCAGCAATCTATATACGCAGTATTTT. Amino acids: CASSNLYTQYF. V and J are TRBV12-3 or TRBV12-4 and TRBJ2-3; no reliable D call. V was shortened by 6 bases and J by 7 bases, with 8 bases between the two germline ends. The CDR3 is made up of 11 amino acids.

The table lists this clonotype with a few counts. V usage is TRBV7-6 and J usage is TRBJ2-7, with a weak D call TRBD2 (5 bases). This CDR3 contains 15 residues. Between the trimmed V and J ends, which lost 1 base and 1 base, there was a span of 11 bases. CDR1 SGHVS and CDR2 FNYEAQ come from the germline V gene. The CDR3 region is CASSLGSGPSYEQYV. The CDR3 DNA is TGTGCCAGCAGCTTAGGAAGCGGACCATCCTACGAGCAGTACGTC.

In its sample, this clonotype was seen a few times. The chain employs TRBV12-3 or TRBV12-4 and TRBJ1-1; D unclear. This CDR3 is built from 14 residues. Trimming pared 7 bases from V and 4 bases from J, leaving 16 bases between. The CDR3 DNA reads as TGTGCCAGCAAACTAGACCCCCGGAGCACTGAAGCTTTCTTT. It codes for CASKLDPRSTEAFF.

In this sample, this clonotype turned up many times. The DNA for the CDR3 is TGTGCCAGCAGCCTACCGGGACTAGCGGGGGTTGAGCAGTTCTTC. Translation gives CASSLPGLAGVEQFF. J is TRBJ2-1 and V is TRBV7-8; 14 bases match TRBD2. The CDR3 has 15 residues. Germline assignment: CDR1 SGHVS and CDR2 FQNEAQ. The V gene end was trimmed by 5 bases and the J gene end by 9 bases; junction bases not matched to a gene: 6.